A single sample is the source of the 30 T cell receptor beta chains below, sequenced in a study of shared clonotypes between healthy human individuals. Only in-frame clones appear in the TCRdb table, and some are missing; sequencing was by immunoSEQ multiplex PCR. The sample yields around 1.9 million clones, 85% to 95% seen once. In the naive CD8 group, cells lacked CD45RO and were positively selected for CCR7, so terminally differentiated effector memory CD45RA+ cells were left out. The specimen was naive CD8+ T cells from PBMCs. The receptors stem from a man aged 18-30 years in good health. Some clones in this sample may be carry-over from other donors' samples.

This chain connects TRBV9 to TRBJ2-2, with 11 bases fitting TRBD2. The V and J ends lost 3 bases and 5 bases, in that order; junction bases with no gene match: 9. The CDR3 is 17 residues long. CDR1 and CDR2 from the germline V gene are SGDLS and YYNGEE. The chain's CDR3 is CASSAGTSGRLTGELFF. CDR3 in DNA: TGTGCCAGCAGCGCGGGAACTAGCGGGAGATTGACCGGGGAGCTGTTTTTT.

Note on this clone: Other nucleotide sequences in the sample specify the same CDR3. The chain carries TRBV27 and TRBJ1-1, with D possibly TRBD1 on 5 matching bases. Germline V lookup: CDR1 MNHEY, CDR2 SMNVEV (reference sequence). The CDR3 extends over 14 amino acids. V lost 3 bases and J 1 base, leaving 9 bases between the germline ends. The CDR3 DNA is TGTGCCAGCAGTTTCATTCAGGGGAACACTGAAGCTTTCTTT. This sequence encodes CASSFIQGNTEAFF.

The V call is TRBV7-9, the J call TRBJ2-7, with D tentatively TRBD1 or TRBD2 (5 bases each). Germline CDR1 is SEHNR and CDR2 is FQNEAQ (reference sequence). Trimming pared 5 bases from V and 6 bases from J, leaving 17 bases between. This CDR3 is built from 14 residues. DNA of the CDR3: TGTGCCAGCAGCCGCACAGGACGGGGCGGCGAGCAGTACTTC. Amino acids: CASSRTGRGGEQYF.

The chain combines TRBV28 with TRBJ1-2; D is unclear. The CDR3 has 14 amino acids. The V gene lost 2 bases and the J gene lost 5 bases, with 12 bases spanning the gap. Looked up from germline, CDR1 is MDHEN and CDR2 is SYDVKM. For the CDR3, the DNA is TGTGCCAGCAGTTTAGGTGTGGCCTCATATGGCTACACCTTC. Its translation is CASSLGVASYGYTF.

V and J are TRBV19 and TRBJ2-5; 9 nucleotides align to TRBD1. The CDR3 has 15 amino acids. The V segment lost 4 bases and the J segment 5 bases; nucleotides outside the gene matches: 8. Germline V gene lookup returns CDR1 LNHDA and CDR2 SQIVND (reference sequence). The CDR3 spells CASSTGTGRRETQYF. The CDR3 DNA sequence: TGTGCCAGTAGTACCGGGACAGGGAGGAGGGAGACCCAGTACTTC.

The J gene is TRBJ1-6, the V gene TRBV11-2; D perhaps matches TRBD1 (6 bases). Germline V gene data show CDR1 as SGHAT and CDR2 as FQNNGV. Trimming shortened V by 4 bases and J by 5 bases, and 12 bases separated the two germline ends. The CDR3 covers 15 residues. DNA of the CDR3: TGTGCCAGCAGCTCTTACAGGGCGGATAATTCACCCCTCCACTTT. It translates to CASSSYRADNSPLHF.

The chain carries TRBV6-6 and TRBJ2-1; 7 positions agree with TRBD2. V was pared by 4 bases and J by 2 bases, with 5 bases of the junction left unmatched. The germline gives CDR1 MNHNY, CDR2 SVGAGI (reference sequence). CDR3 length: 15 residues. This chain's CDR3 is CASSWTGGPYNEQFF. As DNA, the CDR3 is TGTGCCAGCAGTTGGACGGGAGGCCCCTACAATGAGCAGTTCTTC.

V and J are TRBV12-5 and TRBJ2-7; D may be TRBD2 (6 bases). Germline V gene sequence: CDR1 LGHNT, CDR2 FRNRAP. Trimming shortened V by 2 bases and J by 5 bases, and 7 bases separated the two germline ends. This CDR3 comprises 12 residues. CDR3 nucleotides: TGTGCTAGTGGTTTGTCGGGGGACGAGCAGTACTTC. Its translation: CASGLSGDEQYF.

The rearrangement joins TRBV5-1 to TRBJ2-3, with TRBD2 identical over 12 bases. CDR1 and CDR2 from the germline V gene are SGHRS and YFSETQ. The CDR3 consists of 16 residues. With 0 bases clipped from V and 3 bases from J, the junction kept 2 bases outside the gene matches. CDR3 coding DNA: TGCGCCAGCAGCTTGGCCGGGACTAGCGGGACAGATACGCAGTATTTT. This codes for CASSLAGTSGTDTQYF.

The rearrangement joins TRBV7-9 to TRBJ1-1; D might be TRBD1 (5 bases). Germline CDR1 and CDR2: SEHNR and FQNEAQ (reference sequence). This CDR3 comprises 15 residues. V lost 1 base, J lost 0 bases, and 9 bases lay in between. CDR3 DNA sequence: TGTGCCAGCAGCTTAGAGGGGAACCTGAACACTGAAGCTTTCTTT. It is translated as CASSLEGNLNTEAFF.

The chain employs TRBV13 and TRBJ2-3, with 7 bases that match TRBD1. This CDR3 spans 15 amino acids. V was clipped by 5 bases and J by 6 bases; unmatched bases: 11. CDR1 and CDR2 (germline): PRHDT, FYEKMQ (reference sequence). Here the CDR3 DNA reads TGTGCCAGCAGCGGGCGGACAGGTAGGACTGATACGCAGTATTTT. Protein product: CASSGRTGRTDTQYF. Full variable domain (outside the CDR3, taken from reference TRBV13 and TRBJ2-3): AAGVIQSPRHLIKEKRETATLKCYPIPRHDTVYWYQQGPGQDPQFLISFYEKMQSDKGSIPDRFSAQQFSDYHSELNMSSLELGDSALYFCASSGRTGRTDTQYFGPGTRLTVL.

This rearrangement joins TRBV2 to TRBJ1-1, with D maybe TRBD1 (5 bases). The germline V gene encodes CDR1 SNHLY and CDR2 FYNNEI. Trimming removed 11 bases at V and 6 bases at J, with 16 bases between. This CDR3 comprises 12 residues. This chain's CDR3 is CAADGGKAEAFF. The CDR3 DNA sequence: TGTGCCGCCGATGGGGGGAAGGCTGAAGCTTTCTTT.

The rearrangement uses TRBV4-2 and TRBJ2-7, with a weak D call TRBD2 (5 bases). CDR1 is LGHNA and CDR2 is YNFKEQ in the germline V gene. Deletions cut 2 bases from V and 0 bases from J, with 14 bases between. The CDR3 covers 16 residues. The CDR3 reads CASSQKDGLLSYEQYF. CDR3 nucleotide sequence: TGTGCCAGCAGCCAAAAGGACGGACTCCTCTCCTACGAGCAGTACTTC.

Worth noting for this clone: At one of its ends the junction is not consistent with the germline gene, which may arise from a read error. The chain joins TRBV27 to TRBJ2-7; D is unclear. The CDR3 runs to 15 residues. The germline gives CDR1 MNHEY, CDR2 SMNVEV (reference sequence). The CDR3 here is CASSPVGSLAYEHYF. CDR3 bases: TGTGCCAGCAGTCCTGTCGGCTCATTAGCCTACGAGCATTACTTC.

The count of this clone is one. The CDR3 sequence: CASSGRNTDTQYF. The CDR3 DNA sequence: TGTGCCAGCAGTGGACGGAACACAGATACGCAGTATTTT. The gene calls are TRBV27 and TRBJ2-3; D not resolved. The germline V gene encodes CDR1 MNHEY and CDR2 SMNVEV (reference sequence). The CDR3 is made up of 13 amino acids. The V end lost 5 bases, the J end lost 2 bases, and 8 bases lay between the germline ends.

This chain uses TRBV15 with TRBJ1-5, with D possibly matching TRBD1 (5 bases). This CDR3 spans 15 amino acids. Germline V lookup: CDR1 LNHNV, CDR2 YYDKDF (reference sequence). V lost 2 bases to trimming and J lost 1 base, with 9 bases between them. The CDR3 loop reads CATSRRRQSNQPQHF. CDR3 DNA: TGTGCCACCAGCAGACGTAGACAGAGCAATCAGCCCCAGCATTTT.

The chain employs TRBV7-9 and TRBJ1-1; possibly TRBD1 for D (5 bases). Trimming took off 3 bases at V and 5 bases at J, with 13 bases between the two ends. Germline assignment: CDR1 SEHNR and CDR2 FQNEAQ (reference sequence). The CDR3 has 14 residues. As DNA, the CDR3 is TGTGCCAGCAGCTTGGGGGAACCGGGGACTGAAGCTTTCTTT. This translates into CASSLGEPGTEAFF.

About this clone: Different DNA sequences within this sample yield the same CDR3. The chain has TRBV7-9 and TRBJ2-1; D remains unclear. Deletions cut 1 base from V and 10 bases from J, with 8 bases between. Germline-derived CDR1 and CDR2 are SEHNR and FQNEAQ (reference sequence). CDR3 length equals 12 residues. The CDR3 DNA is TGTGCCAGCAGCTTAGGGCCCGGCGAGCAGTTCTTC. Translated: CASSLGPGEQFF.

The CDR3 is CASSIDLWAGELFF. The CDR3 DNA follows: TGTGCCAGTAGTATAGATCTCTGGGCCGGGGAGCTGTTTTTT. The chain recombines TRBV19 with TRBJ2-2; D is ambiguous. The V end lost 0 bases, the J end lost 6 bases, and 8 bases lay between the germline ends. The germline V gene encodes CDR1 LNHDA and CDR2 SQIVND (reference sequence). There are 14 residues in the CDR3.

As concerns this clone: The sample holds other DNA sequences that translate to the same CDR3. The chain joins TRBV7-9 to TRBJ2-1; D is ambiguous. Germline assignment: CDR1 SEHNR and CDR2 FQNEAQ (reference sequence). Trimming removed 1 base at V and 3 bases at J, with 4 bases between. The length of the CDR3 is 13 residues. CDR3 region: CASSLEDYNEQFF. CDR3 bases: TGTGCCAGCAGCTTAGAAGACTACAATGAGCAGTTCTTC.

This chain joins TRBV15 and TRBJ2-1; the match to TRBD2 covers 8 bases. V shed 5 bases and J 0 bases; nucleotides not matched to a gene: 3. The V gene's germline CDR1 is LNHNV and CDR2 YYDKDF (reference sequence). The CDR3 length is 15 residues. The chain's CDR3 is CATSVAGNSYNEQFF. DNA of the CDR3: TGTGCCACCAGCGTAGCGGGGAACTCCTACAATGAGCAGTTCTTC.

Comments on this clone: Other DNA sequences within the sample encode an identical CDR3. This rearrangement joins TRBV28 to TRBJ2-7; a possible D gene is TRBD1 (6 bases). Germline V CDR1 and CDR2: MDHEN, SYDVKM. The CDR3 totals 13 residues. V lost 6 bases and J 1 base, leaving 10 bases between the germline ends. The CDR3 sequence: CASRPTGSYEQYF. CDR3 sequence (DNA): TGTGCCAGCAGGCCGACAGGTTCCTACGAGCAGTACTTC.

The chain recombines TRBV5-4 with TRBJ2-7; 8 positions match TRBD1. V gave up 4 bases and J gave up 2 bases; unmatched junction bases: 5. Germline CDR1 and CDR2: SGHNT and YYREEE (reference sequence). This CDR3 region has 14 residues. In nucleotides, the CDR3 is TGTGCCAGCAGCGGAACAGGGGGTCCCTACGAGCAGTACTTC. Its translation is CASSGTGGPYEQYF.

The chain is built from TRBV11-2 and TRBJ2-7; 11 bases line up with TRBD2. Germline V gives CDR1 SGHAT, CDR2 FQNNGV. This CDR3 is built from 16 residues. V lost 5 bases, J lost 1 base, and 7 bases stayed unmatched. Here the CDR3 DNA reads TGTGCCAGCAGCCGACGACTAGCGGGAAGTTCCTACGAGCAGTACTTC. Translating gives CASSRRLAGSSYEQYF.

This CDR3 reads CASSQRQASNQPQHF. CDR3 in DNA: TGTGCCAGCAGCCAGCGACAGGCTAGCAATCAGCCCCAGCATTTT. This chain links TRBV7-2 with TRBJ1-5; the D gene is possibly TRBD1 (6 bases). This CDR3 region has 15 residues. The V end lost 5 bases, the J end lost 0 bases, and 11 bases lay between the germline ends. In germline, CDR1 is SGHTA, CDR2 FQGNSA.

This sequence joins TRBV27 and TRBJ1-1; 10 positions match TRBD1. The CDR3 is 15 residues long. Germline loops: CDR1 MNHEY, CDR2 SMNVEV (reference sequence). Trimming took 4 bases from V and 1 from J; bases not matched to a gene: 3. CDR3 DNA: TGTGCCAGCAGTTCCCGGACAGGGGGGAACACTGAAGCTTTCTTT. Its translation: CASSSRTGGNTEAFF.

The chain joins TRBV6-6 to TRBJ2-5, with D perhaps TRBD2 (6 bases). Germline CDR1 and CDR2: MNHNY and SVGAGI (reference sequence). The CDR3 has 16 residues. V was trimmed by 2 bases and J by 9 bases, leaving 22 bases between them. CDR3: CASSYNIHSSGGAQYF. The DNA of the CDR3 is TGTGCCAGCAGTTACAACATTCACTCCAGTGGCGGGGCCCAGTACTTC.

This chain joins TRBV16 and TRBJ1-2; perhaps TRBD1 as D (5 bases). Germline values: CDR1 KGHSY, CDR2 FQNENV. The CDR3 is 15 amino acids. V lost 2 bases and J lost 8, with 18 bases in between. CDR3 residues: CASSQNFGDEAGYTF. The DNA for the CDR3 is TGTGCCAGCAGCCAAAATTTCGGGGACGAGGCGGGCTACACCTTC.

The chain carries TRBV4-3 and TRBJ2-4; TRBD1 aligns across 7 bases. Germline-derived CDR1 and CDR2 are LGHNA and YSLEER. J lost 3 bases, V lost 1 base, and 12 bases had no gene match. This CDR3 is 18 amino acids long. The CDR3 loop reads CASSQGDRSRSDKNIQYF. CDR3 sequence (DNA): TGCGCCAGCAGCCAAGGGGACAGAAGTCGGAGTGACAAAAACATTCAGTACTTC.

This clone was detected once. The same CDR3 arises from other DNA sequences in this sample as well. The V gene is TRBV7-2, the J gene TRBJ2-7, with D perhaps assigned TRBD1 or TRBD2 (5 bases each). The V and J ends lost 5 bases and 3 bases respectively, with 14 bases between them. The CDR3 loop spans 14 amino acids. In germline, CDR1 is SGHTA, CDR2 FQGNSA. As DNA, the CDR3 is TGTGCCAGCAGCGAATCCGGGACCAGCTACGAGCAGTACTTC. This gives the protein CASSESGTSYEQYF.